This TCR beta chain was obtained from a study of cytomegalovirus exposure and HLA in healthy donors. Whole-study results and caveats: Being productive about 87% or about 30% of the time was typical of most TCR beta V segments in an earlier analysis.

About this clone itself: The target antigen is unknown.

13 Jbeta primers and 60 Vbeta primers were used for the PCR. Repertoires were generated with immunoSEQ multiplex PCR, while TCRdb's copy carries only in-frame clones and drops some. This sample's table reports just under 80,000 clones. The CDR3 totals 12 residues. V gave up 5 bases and J gave up 3 bases, with 8 bases separating them. Looked up from germline, CDR1 is MNHEY and CDR2 is SMNVEV (reference sequence). The chain has TRBV27 and TRBJ2-7, with D hard to call. This sequence was found in a man between 18 and 29 years old in good health and CMV-seropositive. Sequenced: PBMCs. CDR3: CASSLPVYEQYF. CDR3 sequence (DNA): TGTGCCAGCAGTCTACCGGTCTACGAGCAGTACTTC.